The 22 T cell receptor beta chains below were found in one sample sequenced in a study of T cells expressing NK-cell markers. From its re-call of the 5' RACE reads, TCRdb lists each CDR3 protein once, without DNA. Its listing shows 550,000 to 600,000 distinct CDR3 sequences. Sequenced sample: blood T cells: a sorted CD56 or NKG2C T cell subset, CD4+ or CD8+ T cells, or bulk PBMC T cells (not recorded which). Source of these receptors: a man between 18 and 29 years old in good health.

The chain links TRBV29-1 to TRBJ1-3; TCRdb selects TRBD1, and the lack of DNA leaves this call unchecked. CDR3 length equals 18 residues. Germline-derived CDR1 and CDR2 are SQVTM and ANQGSEA. CDR3 sequence: CSAEGQSKPLGSGNTIYF.

The chain has TRBV14 and TRBJ2-3; TCRdb lists TRBD2, though no DNA is available to test this call. The V gene's germline CDR1 is SGHDN and CDR2 FVKESK. The CDR3 consists of 16 residues. The CDR3 here is CASSQVAGVEADTQYF.

The rearrangement links TRBV14 to TRBJ1-1. The CDR3 loop spans 15 amino acids. Germline CDR1 reads SGHDN; CDR2 reads FVKESK. CDR3 in amino acids: CASSQNSLMNTEAFF.

The V gene is TRBV10-2, the J gene TRBJ1-1. CDR3 length: 12 residues. Germline V gene sequence: CDR1 WSHSY, CDR2 SAAADI. CDR3 in amino acids: CASSGKVNEAFF.

V is TRBV7-8 and J is TRBJ2-7; checking the TCRdb D call of TRBD1 is not possible without DNA. Germline CDR1 is SGHVS and CDR2 is FQNEAQ. This CDR3 region has 15 residues. CDR3 protein: CASSLRSTVNYEQYF.

The CDR3 here is CASSLLGTNYEQYF. The J gene is TRBJ2-7, the V gene TRBV5-1; no DNA is available, so the TRBD2 call from TCRdb remains unchecked. The CDR3 is 14 amino acids. Per the germline V gene, CDR1 is SGHRS and CDR2 is YFSETQ.

The V and J genes are TRBV29-1 and TRBJ2-1; checking the TCRdb D call of TRBD1 is not possible without DNA. Per the germline V gene, CDR1 is SQVTM and CDR2 is ANQGSEA. CDR3 length: 13 amino acids. Here the CDR3 reads CSVRGEMYNEQFF.

The chain couples TRBV6-2 or TRBV6-3 to TRBJ2-1; TCRdb gives TRBD2 as the D gene, but with no DNA this cannot be confirmed. Germline V gene sequence: CDR1 MNHEY, CDR2 SVGEGT. The length of the CDR3 is 16 residues. CDR3 sequence reads: CASSYSPLFPAHEQFF.

This sequence joins TRBV18 and TRBJ2-5; TCRdb gives TRBD2 as the D gene, but with no DNA this cannot be confirmed. This CDR3 comprises 15 residues. Germline-derived CDR1 and CDR2 are KGHSH and LQKENI. Here the CDR3 reads CASSPPSGRSETQYF.

This chain joins TRBV7-2 and TRBJ2-7; TCRdb's assignment of TRBD1 cannot be checked, as there is no DNA. Per the germline V gene, CDR1 is SGHTA and CDR2 is FQGNSA. The CDR3 extends over 15 amino acids. CDR3 loop: CASSPGGRTTYEQYF.

The V gene is TRBV29-1, the J gene TRBJ2-3; TCRdb gives TRBD2 as the D gene, but with no DNA this cannot be confirmed. CDR1 and CDR2 from the germline V gene are SQVTM and ANQGSEA. CDR3 length: 13 residues. The CDR3 region is CSASGRAGDTQYF.

V is TRBV7-8 and J is TRBJ2-2; TCRdb indicates TRBD1, and absent DNA this call remains unverified. Germline CDR1 is SGHVS and CDR2 is FQNEAQ. CDR3 length equals 18 residues. CDR3 region: CASSPGTGLDANTGELFF. Together with reference TRBV7-8 and TRBJ2-2, the CDR3 gives the full variable domain: GAGVSQSPRYKVAKRGQDVALRCDPISGHVSLFWYQQALGQGPEFLTYFQNEAQLDKSGLPSDRFFAERPEGSVSTLKIQRTQQEDSAVYLCASSPGTGLDANTGELFFGEGSRLTVL.

The chain links TRBV12-3 or TRBV12-4 to TRBJ2-5. The CDR3 length is 13 residues. CDR3 in amino acids: CASSLAGKETQYF.

This rearrangement joins TRBV9 to TRBJ2-2; the TCRdb call, TRBD1, lacks DNA for checking. Germline V lookup: CDR1 SGDLS, CDR2 YYNGEE. This CDR3 spans 21 amino acids. The CDR3 protein is CASSVVAPGQGIRLSTGELFF. Based on the CDR3 plus reference TRBV9 and TRBJ2-2, the full variable domain is DSGVTQTPKHLITATGQRVTLRCSPRSGDLSVYWYQQSLDQGLQFLIQYYNGEERAKGNILERFSAQQFPDLHSELNLSSLELGDSALYFCASSVVAPGQGIRLSTGELFFGEGSRLTVL.

J is TRBJ2-7 and V is TRBV27; TCRdb's D call, TRBD2, is unchecked because there is no DNA. CDR1 MNHEY and CDR2 SMNVEV come from the germline V gene (reference sequence). The CDR3 runs 13 residues. CDR3 region: CASGWRANYEQYF.

V usage is TRBV4-1 and J usage is TRBJ2-1; the D gene TCRdb calls, TRBD2, cannot be checked with no DNA. The CDR3 is made up of 14 amino acids. CDR1 and CDR2 from the germline V gene are MGHRA and YSYEKL. CDR3 loop: CASSLLGLAHEQFF.

The chain couples TRBV6-5 to TRBJ2-7; there is no DNA to check the TCRdb D call of TRBD2. CDR1 and CDR2 (germline): MNHEY, SVGAGI. The CDR3 loop spans 15 amino acids. CDR3 loop: CASSLVGGRTDEQYF.

The chain links TRBV6-1 to TRBJ2-1; TCRdb outputs TRBD2, but without DNA this stays unchecked. Germline CDR1 is MNHNS and CDR2 is SASEGT. This CDR3 region has 16 residues. The CDR3 region is CASSDPGLASYNEQFF.

CDR3 in amino acids: CASSPGTEIRDTQYF. This chain uses TRBV7-9 with TRBJ2-3; TCRdb calls TRBD1, which cannot be checked without DNA. This CDR3 is built from 15 residues. Germline CDR1 SEHNR, CDR2 FQNEAQ (reference sequence).

This chain links TRBV11-2 with TRBJ2-5; TCRdb selects TRBD1, and the lack of DNA leaves this call unchecked. This CDR3 spans 16 amino acids. Germline-derived CDR1 and CDR2 are SGHAT and FQNNGV. CDR3: CASSALGQGNSETQYF. Full variable domain (outside the CDR3, taken from reference TRBV11-2 and TRBJ2-5): EAGVAQSPRYKIIEKRQSVAFWCNPISGHATLYWYQQILGQGPKLLIQFQNNGVVDDSQLPKDRFSAERLKGVDSTLKIQPAKLEDSAVYLCASSALGQGNSETQYFGPGTRLLVL.

The chain joins TRBV24-1 to TRBJ2-1; the D call of TRBD1 rests on TCRdb alone, since no DNA is present to check it. In germline, CDR1 is KGHDR, CDR2 SFDVKD. This CDR3 spans 16 amino acids. The CDR3: CATSDLGQFGGNEQFF.

This rearrangement joins TRBV5-1 to TRBJ2-3; TCRdb's D gene call, TRBD1, goes unchecked for lack of DNA. The CDR3 is 18 amino acids. CDR1 is SGHRS, CDR2 YFSETQ, per germline. This chain's CDR3 is CASSFTGGALVGTDTQYF.